These 11 T cell receptor beta chains were all obtained from the same sample, sequenced in a study of T cells in Graves' hyperthyroidism and ophthalmopathy. The investigators amplified TCR beta CDR3 regions from RNA transcripts. An initial round of RT-PCR targeting the TCR CDR3 relied on the HTBI primer set. In TCRdb, the multiplex PCR reads were re-called with MiXCR into one record per CDR3 protein. The sample includes roughly 500,000 distinct CDR3 sequences, about 16% seen only once; the top ten take around 32%. Sequenced sample: blood. The receptor set was obtained from a woman aged 25-40 years with Graves' ophthalmopathy.

There are many counts of this clonotype. The chain has TRBV6-1 and TRBJ2-7; D not resolved. The CDR3 is 13 amino acids. Trimming removed 1 base from V and 7 bases from J, with 11 bases in between. Germline V CDR1 and CDR2: MNHNS, SASEGT. The CDR3 region is CASSEGESGEQYF. CDR3 nucleotide sequence: TGTGCCAGCAGTGAAGGGGAATCTGGGGAGCAGTACTTC.

As regards this clonotype: One base away lies a much larger clone, so this may be a sequencing read error. The chain links TRBV28 to TRBJ1-5; TRBD1 agrees at 7 bases. Germline CDR1 and CDR2: MDHEN and SYDVKM. CDR3 length equals 14 residues. The CDR3 sequence is CAGSPDRRNQPQHF. The CDR3 nucleotides are TGTGCCGGCAGTCCGGACAGGCGCAATCAGCCCCAGCATTTT.

This clonotype was seen at least ten times. The V and J genes are TRBV6-1 and TRBJ1-1, with a weak D call TRBD1 (6 bases). This CDR3 has 14 residues. The V and J ends lost 6 bases and 1 base respectively, with 12 bases between them. Germline values: CDR1 MNHNS, CDR2 SASEGT. The CDR3 DNA reads as TGTGCCAGCAGCCCTCCGGGACAGAACACTGAAGCTTTCTTT. It specifies CASSPPGQNTEAFF.

This clonotype appeared many times. V usage is TRBV7-2 and J usage is TRBJ2-3; D uncertain. Germline CDR1 SGHTA, CDR2 FQGNSA. The CDR3 length is 13 residues. Trimming took off 3 bases at V and 2 bases at J, with 6 bases between the two ends. The CDR3 sequence is CASSFLNTDTQYF. CDR3 coding DNA: TGTGCCAGCAGCTTTTTAAACACAGATACGCAGTATTTT. The whole variable domain, remainder taken from reference TRBV7-2 and TRBJ2-3, is GAGVSQSPSNKVTEKGKDVELRCDPISGHTALYWYRQSLGQGLEFLIYFQGNSAPDKSGLPSDRFSAERTGGSVSTLTIQRTQQEDSAVYLCASSFLNTDTQYFGPGTRLTVL.

This clonotype was found many times. The CDR3 nucleotides read TGTGCCAGCACCGAGGGGGCCAACACCGGGGAGCTGTTTTTT. Translating gives CASTEGANTGELFF. The J gene is TRBJ2-2, the V gene TRBV12-3 or TRBV12-4, with 7 positions matching TRBD1. V lost 7 bases, J lost 2 bases, and 4 bases stayed unmatched. The CDR3 has 14 residues.

This clonotype was seen ten or more times. The chain couples TRBV20-1 to TRBJ2-3; 7 bases align to TRBD1. Germline V CDR1 and CDR2: DFQATT, SNEGSKA (reference sequence). There are 14 residues in the CDR3. V shed 3 bases, J shed 5 bases, and the junction held 8 bases outside the gene matches. CDR3 coding DNA: TGCAGTGCTAGCCTGCTACAGGGGCTAGATACGCAGTATTTT. Protein product: CSASLLQGLDTQYF.

This clonotype was detected many times. The chain employs TRBV7-2 and TRBJ2-3; 8 bases map to TRBD2. CDR1 SGHTA and CDR2 FQGNSA come from the germline V gene. CDR3 size: 14 residues. V lost 8 bases to trimming and J lost 2 bases; unmatched junction nucleotides: 6. This chain's CDR3 is CASDLAGPTDTQYF. For the CDR3, the DNA is TGTGCCAGCGATTTAGCGGGACCCACAGATACGCAGTATTTT.

The table lists this clonotype with many counts. The CDR3 bases are TGTGCCAGCAGCTTAGCGGGACAGGGGGTCACTGAAGCTTTCTTT. Protein: CASSLAGQGVTEAFF. The genes are TRBV7-8 and TRBJ1-1, with TRBD1 identical over 11 bases. Germline trimming cut 0 bases from V and 4 bases from J; bases unmatched to any gene: 1. The CDR3 runs 15 residues. Looked up from germline, CDR1 is SGHVS and CDR2 is FQNEAQ.

Only a few counts were recorded for this clonotype. The genes are TRBV9 and TRBJ2-1; 12 bases are a match to TRBD2. The CDR3 runs to 20 residues. Germline assignment: CDR1 SGDLS and CDR2 YYNGEE. The V segment lost 0 bases and the J segment 6 bases; nucleotides outside the gene matches: 16. The DNA for the CDR3 is TGTGCCAGCAGCGTAGGACCCTCCAAGACTAGCGGGAGTCTCAGCAATGAGCAGTTCTTC. Translated, it gives CASSVGPSKTSGSLSNEQFF.

This clonotype has at least ten counts. This chain joins TRBV20-1 and TRBJ2-3; 8 bases align to TRBD2. Losses at the gene ends were 7 bases for V and 2 bases for J; bases not matched to a gene: 14. Germline V gene data show CDR1 as DFQATT and CDR2 as SNEGSKA (reference sequence). The CDR3 extends over 16 amino acids. CDR3 sequence: CSGSRGRTSPTDTQYF. CDR3 nucleotides: TGCAGTGGCTCGAGGGGCCGGACTAGCCCCACAGATACGCAGTATTTT.

CDR3 coding DNA: TGTGCCAGTAAACGGGCGGACTATGGCTACACCTTC. Encoded protein: CASKRADYGYTF. This chain connects TRBV19 to TRBJ1-2; D call uncertain. The germline V and J ends were trimmed by 7 bases and 3 bases, with 9 bases remaining between them. The CDR3 spans 12 residues. Germline V gene sequence: CDR1 LNHDA, CDR2 SQIVND (reference sequence).